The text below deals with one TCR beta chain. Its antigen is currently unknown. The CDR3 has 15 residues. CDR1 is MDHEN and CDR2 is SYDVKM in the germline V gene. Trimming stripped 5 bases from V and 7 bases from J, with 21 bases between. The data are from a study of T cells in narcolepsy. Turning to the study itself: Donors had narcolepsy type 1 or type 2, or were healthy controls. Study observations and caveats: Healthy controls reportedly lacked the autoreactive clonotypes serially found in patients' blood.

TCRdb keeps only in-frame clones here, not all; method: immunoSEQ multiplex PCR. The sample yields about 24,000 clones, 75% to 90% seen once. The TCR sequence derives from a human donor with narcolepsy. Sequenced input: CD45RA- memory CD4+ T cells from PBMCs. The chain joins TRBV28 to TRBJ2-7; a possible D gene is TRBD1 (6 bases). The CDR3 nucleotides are TGTGCCAGCAGTCAGGGGTGGGGCCCCCGTACGGAGCAGTACTTC. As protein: CASSQGWGPRTEQYF.